This section outlines one TCR beta chain sequence together with its context. The antigen is not known. This sample is part of a study of beta chain features in type 1 diabetes. Study-wide findings and caveats: Among patients with Type 1 diabetes, TCRB CDR3s were moderately but significantly shorter in every one of the four CD4+ subsets.

V trimming: 5 bases; J trimming: 3 bases; junction bases outside the gene matches: 7. The CDR3 runs to 15 residues. Germline-derived CDR1 and CDR2 are LNHNV and YYDKDF (reference sequence). What was sequenced were expressed TCRB transcripts, since all of the isolated RNA had been reverse transcribed. The protocol was immunoSEQ multiplex PCR, while the TCRdb copy is restricted to in-frame clones and leaves out a portion. The sample lists about 650,000 clones, 9.5% to 15% occurring once. The material sequenced was naive CD4+ T cells from blood. The gene calls are TRBV15 and TRBJ2-3, with 8 bases identical to TRBD1. This clonotype originated in a man aged 30 to 45 with type 1 diabetes. Written as DNA, the CDR3 is TGTGCCACCAGCGGGTTGACAGGGGATACAGATACGCAGTATTTT. This codes for CATSGLTGDTDTQYF.